The text below deals with one T cell receptor beta chain. Its antigen is unknown. These data belong to a study of CD8 T cells in ankylosing spondylitis. Study findings and constraints: Some of these motif variants have turned up before, in reports on reactive arthritis synovial fluid and blood. Relatively scarce in peripheral blood, disease-linked clones were CD8+. Seemingly distinctive of ankylosing spondylitis blood was a TCR beta motif formed by eight highly homologous variants. Clones linked to disease were reported to show significant enrichment in matched ankylosing spondylitis synovial fluid.

Libraries for TCR beta were made by quantitative 5'-RACE with molecular barcodes. MiXCR, run by TCRdb on the 5' RACE reads, gives a single entry per CDR3 protein. The profile shows 700,000 to 1,000,000 distinct CDR3 sequences, 10% to 15% of them singletons. Trimming at V came to 6 bases and at J to 2 bases, leaving 2 bases not matched to a gene. The CDR3 is 14 residues long. Germline V gene lookup returns CDR1 SGDLS and CDR2 YYNGEE. This sequence originates from a male donor with ankylosing spondylitis. This rearrangement joins TRBV9 to TRBJ2-5, with 12 bases lining up with TRBD2. Input material: blood, either unsorted or a sorted T cell fraction (not recorded which). This chain's CDR3 is CASNLAGGQETQYF. The DNA for the CDR3 is TGTGCCAGCAACCTAGCGGGGGGGCAAGAGACCCAGTACTTC. The variable domain in full, with the rest retrieved from reference TRBV9 and TRBJ2-5, is DSGVTQTPKHLITATGQRVTLRCSPRSGDLSVYWYQQSLDQGLQFLIQYYNGEERAKGNILERFSAQQFPDLHSELNLSSLELGDSALYFCASNLAGGQETQYFGPGTRLLVL.